This TCR beta chain was captured by sequencing in a study of cytomegalovirus exposure and HLA in healthy donors. A few counts support this clone. TCRdb keeps only in-frame clones here, not all; method: immunoSEQ multiplex PCR. The sample lists roughly 120,000 clones; 89% were seen once. V gave up 0 bases and J gave up 6 bases, with 18 bases separating them. The CDR3 runs to 16 residues. Germline CDR1 LGHNA, CDR2 YSLEER. J is TRBJ2-7 and V is TRBV4-3; tentative D call: TRBD2 (5 bases). This TCR came from a woman aged 18-30 years in good health and CMV-seronegative. The sequenced material came from PBMCs. The CDR3 spells CASSQDYYSGTSEQYF. CDR3 DNA: TGCGCCAGCAGCCAAGATTATTACAGCGGCACGAGCGAGCAGTACTTC.